Below are 25 T cell receptor beta chains sequenced from a single sample in a study of OX40 agonist ivuxolimab in advanced cancers. Assay used: immunoSEQ multiplex PCR; TCRdb lists only in-frame clones, some missing. Of around 44,000 clones in the sample, roughly nine tenths were seen once. The starting material was CD4+ or CD8+ T cells sorted from blood, obtained in a trial of the OX40 agonist ivuxolimab. The origin of the receptors is an adult with an advanced solid tumor such as melanoma, head and neck, liver or kidney cancer.

The CDR3 nucleotides are TGTGCCAGCAGTGCCGGGCCTTATAATTCACCCCTCCACTTT. It is translated as CASSAGPYNSPLHF. The chain joins TRBV6-1 to TRBJ1-6; no definite D call. Germline values: CDR1 MNHNS, CDR2 SASEGT. The CDR3 covers 14 residues. V was shortened by 4 bases and J by 4 bases, with 8 bases between the two germline ends.

The chain carries TRBV9 and TRBJ1-1; D remains ambiguous. This CDR3 spans 13 amino acids. In germline, CDR1 is SGDLS, CDR2 YYNGEE. The germline V and J ends were trimmed by 2 bases and 3 bases, with 8 bases remaining between them. This CDR3 reads CASSVHEDTEAFF. CDR3 in DNA: TGTGCCAGCAGCGTCCACGAGGACACTGAAGCTTTCTTT.

The chain employs TRBV12-5 and TRBJ1-5; 7 nucleotides line up with TRBD1. Germline CDR1 LGHNT, CDR2 FRNRAP. The V and J ends lost 5 bases and 2 bases, in that order; junction bases with no gene match: 15. This CDR3 spans 18 amino acids. The CDR3 region is CASGVDRVRGKGNQPQHF. The CDR3 nucleotides are TGTGCTAGTGGTGTCGACAGGGTTCGTGGTAAGGGCAATCAGCCCCAGCATTTT.

V usage is TRBV5-4 and J usage is TRBJ2-5, with 7 bases lining up with TRBD2. CDR1 is SGHNT and CDR2 is YYREEE in the germline V gene (reference sequence). The CDR3 has 15 residues. The ends lost 2 bases at V and 0 bases at J; junction bases unmatched: 4. Here the CDR3 DNA reads TGTGCCAGCAGCTTTCCCCGGGGGGACCAAGAGACCCAGTACTTC. Amino acids: CASSFPRGDQETQYF.

The J gene is TRBJ2-3, the V gene TRBV5-5, with D possibly TRBD2 on 6 matching bases. V was cut by 3 bases and J by 5 bases, with 13 bases left in between. The CDR3 consists of 14 residues. Per germline, CDR1 SGHKS and CDR2 YYEKEE (reference sequence). The CDR3 reads CASSSGTPLDTQYF. In DNA, the CDR3 is TGTGCCAGCAGCTCCGGGACTCCGCTAGATACGCAGTATTTT.

The chain carries TRBV19 and TRBJ1-2; D unresolved. The CDR3 contains 15 residues. V lost 1 base, J lost 2 bases, and 11 bases lay in between. Germline V gene sequence: CDR1 LNHDA, CDR2 SQIVND (reference sequence). The CDR3 nucleotides are TGTGCCAGTAGTATAGTGTTTAGGGAGAACTATGGCTACACCTTC. Translation gives CASSIVFRENYGYTF.

The table lists this clone with a count of one. The chain employs TRBV6-1 and TRBJ1-5; D is possibly TRBD1 (5 bases). The CDR3 spans 15 residues. Germline CDR1 reads MNHNS; CDR2 reads SASEGT. V lost 2 bases and J 0 bases, leaving 8 bases between the germline ends. The chain's CDR3 is CASSERGYSNQPQHF. The CDR3 DNA follows: TGTGCCAGCAGTGAAAGGGGATATAGCAATCAGCCCCAGCATTTT.

The chain has TRBV7-8 and TRBJ2-5; 10 positions agree with TRBD2. CDR3 size: 13 residues. Losses at the gene ends were 8 bases for V and 5 bases for J; bases not matched to a gene: 5. Germline V lookup: CDR1 SGHVS, CDR2 FQNEAQ. The CDR3 coding sequence is TGTGCCAGCGAGGTAGCGGGGGGTGAGACCCAGTACTTC. Translation gives CASEVAGGETQYF.

This chain uses TRBV9 with TRBJ2-1, with 8 bases matching TRBD2. Trimming at V came to 2 bases and at J to 10 bases, leaving 11 bases not matched to a gene. CDR3 length equals 15 residues. Germline loops: CDR1 SGDLS, CDR2 YYNGEE. CDR3 loop: CASSVLWRGDDEQFF. The CDR3 coding sequence is TGTGCCAGCAGCGTTTTATGGCGGGGGGACGACGAGCAGTTCTTC.

The chain is built from TRBV5-4 and TRBJ1-4, with 7 bases lining up with TRBD1. The trim removed 5 bases at V and 4 bases at J, leaving 8 bases unmatched. This CDR3 has 15 residues. Germline V lookup: CDR1 SGHNT, CDR2 YYREEE (reference sequence). The CDR3 loop is CASRDRDSYNEKLFF. In DNA, the CDR3 is TGTGCCAGCAGGGACCGGGACAGCTATAATGAAAAACTGTTTTTT.

The chain links TRBV4-3 to TRBJ2-7; maybe TRBD1 (6 bases). The V gene's germline CDR1 is LGHNA and CDR2 YSLEER. Trimming took 4 bases from V and 6 from J, leaving 22 bases between them. The CDR3 totals 16 residues. CDR3: CASSLTVGAVGSEQYF. In DNA form, the CDR3 reads TGCGCCAGCAGCCTGACCGTGGGGGCCGTAGGGAGCGAGCAGTACTTC.

This chain joins TRBV25-1 and TRBJ1-1; a possible D gene is TRBD1 (5 bases). With 4 bases removed from V and 13 bases from J, the gap between germline ends came to 13 bases. CDR1 MGHDK and CDR2 SYGVNS come from the germline V gene. CDR3 length: 11 residues. In DNA, the CDR3 is TGTGCCAGCAGTGGAGGGGCGGTCGTTTTCTTT. Encoded protein: CASSGGAVVFF. Using reference TRBV25-1 and TRBJ1-1 for the parts outside the CDR3, the full variable domain is EADIYQTPRYLVIGTGKKITLECSQTMGHDKMYWYQQDPGMELHLIHYSYGVNSTEKGDLSSESTVSRIRTEHFPLTLESARPSHTSQYLCASSGGAVVFFGQGTRLTVV.

This clone was recorded once. This chain uses TRBV6-1 with TRBJ2-3; D perhaps matches TRBD1 (6 bases). The V end was cut by 2 bases, the J end by 0 bases, with 9 bases between. This CDR3 contains 15 residues. From germline, CDR1 is MNHNS and CDR2 SASEGT. This CDR3 is CASSEPQGSTDTQYF. CDR3 nucleotide sequence: TGTGCCAGCAGTGAACCCCAGGGGAGCACAGATACGCAGTATTTT.

The chain carries TRBV9 and TRBJ2-5; D gene uncertain. Germline values: CDR1 SGDLS, CDR2 YYNGEE. The CDR3 runs to 13 residues. Trimming shortened V by 3 bases and J by 7 bases, and 13 bases separated the two germline ends. The CDR3: CASSAQKGGTQYF. Here the CDR3 DNA reads TGTGCCAGCAGCGCCCAGAAGGGCGGGACCCAGTACTTC.

The V call is TRBV10-3, the J call TRBJ2-3; the D gene is possibly TRBD2 (6 bases). Germline CDR1 is ENHRY and CDR2 is SYGVKD. V lost 3 bases, J lost 6 bases, and 7 bases lay in between. This CDR3 is 12 amino acids long. The CDR3 DNA follows: TGTGCCATCAGTGACAGCGGGGATACGCAGTATTTT. Its translation: CAISDSGDTQYF.

V usage is TRBV5-4 and J usage is TRBJ2-3; TRBD1 matches at 9 bases. The CDR3 consists of 14 residues. Germline CDR1 and CDR2: SGHNT and YYREEE (reference sequence). The J segment lost 5 bases and the V segment lost 2 bases, leaving 3 bases of the junction unmatched. The CDR3 sequence is CASSLGQGRDTQYF. The CDR3 DNA reads as TGTGCCAGCAGCTTAGGACAGGGGCGAGATACGCAGTATTTT.

This clone was detected a few times. This sequence joins TRBV7-3 and TRBJ1-1; D is unresolved. The length of the CDR3 is 13 residues. V was trimmed by 2 bases and J by 1 base, leaving 5 bases between them. Germline assignment: CDR1 SGHTA and CDR2 FQGTGA. The CDR3 sequence: CASSLRPNTEAFF. In DNA form, the CDR3 reads TGTGCCAGCAGCTTACGACCGAACACTGAAGCTTTCTTT.

The chain couples TRBV6-4 to TRBJ1-1; possible D gene TRBD1, 5 bases. Germline assignment: CDR1 MRHNA and CDR2 SNTAGT. The CDR3 totals 15 residues. V lost 9 bases and J lost 1, with 18 bases in between. The CDR3 is CARTWDGLGNTEAFF. The CDR3 nucleotides read TGTGCCAGGACTTGGGACGGATTAGGGAACACTGAAGCTTTCTTT.

V and J are TRBV5-1 and TRBJ1-1; possibly TRBD1 for D (6 bases). The V end lost 2 bases, the J end lost 1 base, and 6 bases lay between the germline ends. This CDR3 has 13 residues. Germline CDR1 reads SGHRS; CDR2 reads YFSETQ. The CDR3 sequence: CASSLQGNTEAFF. The CDR3 DNA reads as TGCGCCAGCAGCTTACAGGGGAACACTGAAGCTTTCTTT.

CDR3 loop: CASSYYQETQYF. The CDR3 nucleotides read TGCGCCAGCAGCTACTACCAAGAGACCCAGTACTTC. The chain employs TRBV5-1 and TRBJ2-5, with D unclear. The CDR3 runs 12 residues. The V end was cut by 3 bases, the J end by 0 bases, with 3 bases between. Germline V gene data show CDR1 as SGHRS and CDR2 as YFSETQ.

J is TRBJ1-1 and V is TRBV5-1, with TRBD1 identical over 8 bases. CDR3 length equals 16 residues. With 0 bases clipped from V and 5 bases from J, the junction kept 9 bases outside the gene matches. Germline V gene lookup returns CDR1 SGHRS and CDR2 YFSETQ. The CDR3 here is CASSLAPDRVRTEAFF. CDR3 nucleotide sequence: TGCGCCAGCAGCTTGGCACCGGACAGGGTGAGGACTGAAGCTTTCTTT.

This clone showed up just a few times. This chain connects TRBV7-8 to TRBJ2-3; possible D gene TRBD2, 5 bases. V was cut by 1 base and J by 8 bases, with 10 bases left in between. The CDR3 loop spans 13 amino acids. Per germline, CDR1 SGHVS and CDR2 FQNEAQ. The CDR3 reads CASSLEEAATQYF. DNA for the CDR3: TGTGCCAGCAGCTTAGAGGAGGCTGCTACGCAGTATTTT.

This rearrangement joins TRBV5-6 to TRBJ2-1; 10 positions match TRBD1. CDR1 SGHDT and CDR2 YYEEEE come from the germline V gene. This CDR3 has 15 amino acids. V lost 4 bases to trimming and J lost 6 bases; unmatched junction nucleotides: 7. The CDR3 reads CASSVDRGYVNEQFF. Here the CDR3 DNA reads TGTGCCAGCAGCGTGGACAGGGGGTACGTCAATGAGCAGTTCTTC.

The genes are TRBV11-3 and TRBJ1-3; D is uncertain. CDR1 and CDR2 (germline): SGHNT, YENEEA. Trimming stripped 1 base from V and 4 bases from J, with 5 bases between. CDR3 length: 13 amino acids. The CDR3, as DNA: TGTGCCAGCAGCTTAGGGGTGGGAAACACCATATATTTT. Encoded protein: CASSLGVGNTIYF.

J is TRBJ2-2 and V is TRBV7-8; the D gene is possibly TRBD2 (5 bases). V was trimmed by 7 bases and J by 0 bases, leaving 18 bases between them. Germline CDR1 and CDR2: SGHVS and FQNEAQ. This CDR3 is built from 17 residues. DNA for the CDR3: TGTGCCAGCATTCTTGGGAGAATCGAAGCGAACACCGGGGAGCTGTTTTTT. Translating it yields CASILGRIEANTGELFF.